Listed below are T cell receptor beta chains from one sample, sequenced in a study of cytomegalovirus exposure and HLA in healthy donors. Method: immunoSEQ multiplex PCR; TCRdb's copy keeps in-frame clones and lacks some. The table shows about 140,000 clones, with almost 85% occurring only once. Sequenced material: PBMCs. These receptors were collected from a young man in good health and CMV-seropositive. Both conserved end residues are part of each CDR3. D genes are given only for firm matches. Clone sizes are given selectively: once, few, many, or a class where the clone is expanded.

d_call clone_size j_call v_call cdr3_aa cdr3_nt
- - TRBJ2-7 TRBV7-2 CASSLDVVGSPYEQYF TGTGCCAGCAGCTTAGACGTCGTAGGGAGTCCCTACGAGCAGTACTTC
TRBD1 - TRBJ1-2 TRBV28 CASSAGGGTSLSYGYTF TGTGCCAGCAGCGCCGGAGGGGGCACGTCCTTGAGCTATGGCTACACCTTC
- - TRBJ1-2 TRBV10-2 CASSEPPGSYTF TGCGCCAGCAGTGAGCCTCCCGGGAGCTACACCTTC
TRBD1 once TRBJ1-2 TRBV5-1 CASSLSAGGPYGYTF TGCGCCAGCAGCTTGTCGGCAGGGGGCCCTTATGGCTACACCTTC
- once TRBJ2-1 TRBV27 CASSLIGTPRGQFF TGTGCCAGCAGTTTAATCGGGACTCCCCGGGGGCAGTTCTTC
TRBD1 - TRBJ2-2 TRBV10-3 CAISEGGQYTGELFF TGTGCCATCAGTGAGGGGGGACAGTACACCGGGGAGCTGTTTTTT
- - TRBJ1-5 TRBV4-1 CASSTRQVPLLSNQPQHF TGCGCCAGCAGCACCCGACAGGTACCCCTGTTGAGCAATCAGCCCCAGCATTTT
- once TRBJ1-3 TRBV28 CASSSPTRLAGNTIYF TGCGCCAGCAGTTCACCGACGCGGCTTGCTGGAAACACCATATATTTT
TRBD1 - TRBJ1-2 TRBV6-5 CASSYAGGAGGYTF TGTGCCAGCAGTTACGCAGGGGGCGCCGGTGGCTACACCTTC
TRBD1 - TRBJ2-1 TRBV27 CASSLRGQGSYNEQFF TGTGCCAGCAGTTTAAGGGGACAGGGCAGTTACAATGAGCAGTTCTTC
TRBD1 - TRBJ2-1 TRBV28 CASSLTPGTDNEQFF TGTGCCAGCAGTTTAACCCCCGGGACAGACAATGAGCAGTTCTTC
TRBD1 - TRBJ2-3 TRBV7-3 CASSSGGSDTQYF TGTGCCAGCAGCTCAGGGGGCTCAGATACGCAGTATTTT
- - TRBJ1-3 TRBV6-1 CASKGVALSGNTIYF TGTGCCAGCAAGGGGGTCGCGCTTTCTGGAAACACCATATATTTT
TRBD1 few TRBJ1-1 TRBV18 CASSPMGQANTEAFF TGTGCCAGCTCACCGATGGGACAGGCGAACACTGAAGCTTTCTTT
- - TRBJ2-3 TRBV5-1 CASSFRGYSTDTQYF TGCGCCAGCAGCTTTCGGGGGTATAGCACAGATACGCAGTATTTT
TRBD2 - TRBJ2-1 TRBV5-6 CASSLEVRTSGRLEQFF TGTGCCAGCAGCTTGGAGGTGCGGACTAGCGGGAGACTTGAGCAGTTCTTC
- - TRBJ2-7 TRBV2 CASSETGSGAGYEQYF TGTGCCAGCAGTGAAACGGGAAGCGGCGCGGGGTACGAGCAGTACTTC
TRBD1 few TRBJ1-1 TRBV7-2 CASSLGQGAFF TGTGCCAGCAGCTTAGGACAGGGAGCTTTCTTT
TRBD1 - TRBJ2-5 TRBV25-1 CASSDTGTAQETQYF TGTGCCAGCAGTGACACCGGGACAGCCCAAGAGACCCAGTACTTC
- - TRBJ1-4 TRBV5-4 CASSLGGIAANEKLFF TGTGCCAGCAGCTTAGGAGGGATTGCAGCTAATGAAAAACTGTTTTTT
TRBD2 few TRBJ2-1 TRBV28 CASSDISGALYNEQFF TGTGCCAGCAGCGACATAAGCGGGGCGCTCTACAATGAGCAGTTCTTC
TRBD1 medium-sized TRBJ1-2 TRBV6-5 CASSYSGQGLGYTF TGTGCCAGCAGTTACTCCGGACAGGGGCTTGGCTACACCTTC
TRBD1 - TRBJ1-1 TRBV4-2 CASSSTGKISMNTEAFF TGTGCCAGCAGCTCGACAGGGAAGATTTCCATGAACACTGAAGCTTTCTTT
TRBD1 - TRBJ1-4 TRBV5-1 CASSPEWDRLNEKLFF TGCGCCAGCAGCCCCGAATGGGACAGACTTAATGAAAAACTGTTTTTT
TRBD1 - TRBJ1-2 TRBV2 CASSETRTGEGYTF TGTGCCAGCAGTGAAACCCGGACAGGGGAAGGCTACACCTTC
- - TRBJ2-1 TRBV6-1 CASTPRADSYNEQFF TGTGCCAGCACCCCGCGGGCGGACTCCTACAATGAGCAGTTCTTC